This TCR beta chain was obtained from a study of T cells in Graves' hyperthyroidism and ophthalmopathy. Across the whole study: It was at initial diagnosis, before any treatment, that peripheral blood was collected.

In regard to this clonotype: Its antigen is as yet unknown. Just one base apart from a much larger clone, this may be a read error.

The CDR3 has 14 residues. From RNA transcripts, TCR beta CDR3 regions were amplified. When the TCR CDR3 underwent first-round RT-PCR, the HTBI primer set was used. MiXCR, run by TCRdb on the multiplex PCR reads, gives a single entry per CDR3 protein. The repertoire includes around 720,000 distinct CDR3 sequences, about a third of them detected once, and 31% sits in the top ten. Study-level findings and limits: A 13 V-J signature model discriminated ophthalmopathy versus stable hyperthyroidism. Most expanded thyroid clonotypes above 0.001 also appeared in blood.

Material for sequencing was blood. This receptor was obtained from a woman in her thirties or forties with Graves' hyperthyroidism. J is TRBJ2-7 and V is TRBV12-3 or TRBV12-4; 10 bases are a match to TRBD1. The tail of the sequence fits TRBJ2-1 better, so the J call may be wrong. DNA of the CDR3: TGTGCCAGCAGTATGCGACAGGGGGCTAGGGAGCAGTTCTTC. Translation: CASSMRQGAREQFF.